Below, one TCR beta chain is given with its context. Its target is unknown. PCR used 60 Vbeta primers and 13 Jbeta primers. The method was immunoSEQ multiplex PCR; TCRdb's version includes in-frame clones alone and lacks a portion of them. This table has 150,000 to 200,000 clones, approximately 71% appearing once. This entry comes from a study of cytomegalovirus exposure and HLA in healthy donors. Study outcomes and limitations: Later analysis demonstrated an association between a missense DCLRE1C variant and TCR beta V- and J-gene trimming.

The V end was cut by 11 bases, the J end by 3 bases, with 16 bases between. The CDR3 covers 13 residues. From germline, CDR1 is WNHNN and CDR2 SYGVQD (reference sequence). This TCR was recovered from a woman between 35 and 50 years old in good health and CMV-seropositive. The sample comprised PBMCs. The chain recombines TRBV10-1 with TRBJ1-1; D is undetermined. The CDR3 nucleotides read TGCGCCGGGCCTGAGAGATGTTACACTGAAGCTTTCTTT. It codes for CAGPERCYTEAFF.